This T cell receptor (beta chain) was identified during a study of T cells expressing NK-cell markers. The study's findings and limits: About 1.0-8% of CD8+ T cells in about six donors belonged to dominant NKG2C+ clonotypes.

TCRdb reworked the 5' RACE reads into one entry per CDR3 protein, no DNA. The sample includes 250,000 or so distinct CDR3 sequences. The CDR3 is made up of 15 amino acids. Germline lookup yields CDR1 SGDLS and CDR2 YYNGEE. Notes on this clonotype: The antigen remains unidentified.

The sequence was obtained from a woman between 18 and 70 years old in good health. The V gene is TRBV9, the J gene TRBJ2-1; the TCRdb call, TRBD2, lacks DNA for checking. The sequenced material came from blood T cells: a sorted CD56 or NKG2C T cell subset, CD4+ or CD8+ T cells, or bulk PBMC T cells (not recorded which). This CDR3 reads CASSEPGLAANEQFF.